These T cell receptor beta chains were read from a single sample in a study of CD8+CD57+ T cells in acquired aplastic anemia. TCRdb redid the calling of the reads with MiXCR, one entry per CDR3 protein. The data contain around 200,000 distinct CDR3 sequences, around 50% of them singletons. The sequenced sample was sorted CD4+, CD8+, or CD8+CD57+ T cells (not recorded which) from PBMCs. These receptor sequences come from a human donor in good health, serving as a control. Both conserved end residues are part of each CDR3. The D gene is left open where the match is weak. Clone size is stated in some rows and not others, as once, few, many or a class when expanded.

V: TRBV7-9
D: TRBD1
size: NA
J: TRBJ2-2
CDR3: CASSLTGDTGELFF
DNA: TGTGCCAGCAGCCTAACAGGGGACACCGGGGAGCTGTTTTTT

V: TRBV9
D: NA
size: NA
J: TRBJ2-7
CDR3: CASSLIGGGEQYF
DNA: TGTGCCAGCAGCTTAATTGGGGGAGGAGAGCAGTACTTC

V: TRBV7-7
D: TRBD1
size: NA
J: TRBJ2-7
CDR3: CASIPGTGEQYF
DNA: TGTGCTAGCATCCCTGGGACAGGCGAGCAGTACTTT

V: TRBV20-1
D: TRBD2
size: once
J: TRBJ2-7
CDR3: CSASDLAGVVEGEQYF
DNA: TGCAGTGCTAGTGACCTAGCGGGAGTTGTTGAGGGCGAGCAGTACTTC

V: TRBV19
D: TRBD1
size: NA
J: TRBJ1-1
CDR3: CASSMRTGGTEAFF
DNA: TGTGCCAGTAGTATGAGGACAGGGGGCACTGAAGCTTTCTTT

V: TRBV9
D: TRBD2
size: NA
J: TRBJ2-6
CDR3: CASSVEAGGTGANVLTF
DNA: TGTGCCAGCAGCGTAGAAGCGGGGGGCACTGGGGCCAACGTCCTGACTTTC

V: TRBV29-1
D: NA
size: NA
J: TRBJ2-5
CDR3: CSVGEQPTRTQYF
DNA: TGCAGCGTTGGAGAACAGCCAACAAGGACCCAGTACTTC

V: TRBV7-8
D: NA
size: NA
J: TRBJ2-7
CDR3: CASGGRASYEQYF
DNA: TGTGCCAGCGGGGGACGGGCTTCCTACGAGCAGTACTTC

V: TRBV20-1
D: NA
size: NA
J: TRBJ2-7
CDR3: CSARDPRSSYEQYF
DNA: TGCAGTGCTAGAGACCCTAGATCCTCCTACGAGCAGTACTTC

V: TRBV9
D: TRBD1
size: NA
J: TRBJ2-7
CDR3: CASSVGGTGNYEQYF
DNA: TGTGCCAGCAGCGTGGGTGGGACAGGGAATTACGAGCAGTACTTC

V: TRBV14
D: NA
size: NA
J: TRBJ2-6
CDR3: CASSQVEGLGANVLTF
DNA: TGTGCCAGCAGCCAAGTGGAGGGCCTCGGGGCCAACGTCCTGACTTTC

V: TRBV6-1
D: NA
size: many
J: TRBJ1-2
CDR3: CASRRTDIYGYTF
DNA: TGTGCCAGCAGGCGGACGGATATCTATGGCTACACCTTC

V: TRBV2
D: TRBD1
size: many
J: TRBJ1-4
CDR3: CASSGGQGNEELFF
DNA: TGTGCCAGCAGCGGAGGACAGGGGAATGAAGAACTGTTTTTT

V: TRBV15
D: NA
size: NA
J: TRBJ1-2
CDR3: CATSRDLPASTRDTYGYTF
DNA: TGTGCCACCAGCAGAGATCTCCCCGCATCAACACGGGACACCTATGGCTACACCTTC

V: TRBV5-1
D: NA
size: few
J: TRBJ1-1
CDR3: CASSLGGEDTEAFF
DNA: TGCGCCAGCAGCTTAGGCGGGGAGGACACTGAAGCTTTCTTT

V: TRBV15
D: NA
size: NA
J: TRBJ1-2
CDR3: CATSRGGQGYYGYGYTF
DNA: TGTGCCACCAGCAGAGGAGGGCAGGGCTATTATGGGTATGGCTACACCTTC

V: TRBV7-9
D: NA
size: NA
J: TRBJ2-3
CDR3: CASSPGADTDTQYF
DNA: TGTGCCAGCAGCCCCGGGGCCGACACAGATACGCAGTATTTT

V: TRBV7-2
D: NA
size: NA
J: TRBJ2-7
CDR3: CASSWAGLYEQYF
DNA: TGTGCCAGCAGCTGGGCAGGCCTGTACGAGCAGTACTTC

V: TRBV5-1
D: NA
size: NA
J: TRBJ1-1
CDR3: CASSFDGGRTEAFF
DNA: TGCGCCAGCAGCTTCGACGGGGGTCGGACTGAAGCTTTCTTT

V: TRBV20-1
D: NA
size: many
J: TRBJ2-6
CDR3: CSARGGQHSGANVLTF
DNA: TGCAGTGCTAGAGGCGGCCAGCACTCTGGGGCCAACGTCCTGACTTTC

V: TRBV20-1
D: TRBD1
size: NA
J: TRBJ1-1
CDR3: CSARAPFHRGAFF
DNA: TGCAGTGCTAGAGCCCCTTTTCACAGGGGTGCTTTCTTT

V: TRBV19
D: NA
size: NA
J: TRBJ2-7
CDR3: CASSASGPADYEQYF
DNA: TGTGCCAGTAGTGCCTCGGGACCGGCGGACTACGAGCAGTACTTC

V: TRBV18
D: NA
size: many
J: TRBJ1-5
CDR3: CASSPGSDQPQHF
DNA: TGTGCCAGCTCACCAGGGAGCGATCAGCCCCAGCATTTT

V: TRBV7-6
D: NA
size: NA
J: TRBJ2-6
CDR3: CASSLGAGAGANVLTF
DNA: TGTGCTAGCAGCTTAGGAGCAGGTGCTGGGGCCAACGTCCTGACTTTC

V: TRBV25-1
D: NA
size: NA
J: TRBJ1-3
CDR3: CASSAPGYTIYF
DNA: TGTGCCAGCAGTGCCCCAGGGTACACCATATATTTT

V: TRBV20-1
D: TRBD1
size: NA
J: TRBJ1-5
CDR3: CSARVDRENRPQRF
DNA: TGCAGTGCTAGAGTGGACAGGGAAAATCGGCCCCAGCGTTTT

V: TRBV7-8
D: TRBD1
size: few
J: TRBJ1-2
CDR3: CASSLGRTGGYTF
DNA: TGTGCCAGCAGCTTAGGCAGGACAGGAGGCTACACCTTC

V: TRBV11-2
D: TRBD2
size: NA
J: TRBJ2-5
CDR3: CASTGTTRGETQYF
DNA: TGTGCCAGCACGGGGACTACGCGGGGAGAGACCCAGTACTTC

V: TRBV24-1
D: NA
size: NA
J: TRBJ2-5
CDR3: CATIEGTFPETQYF
DNA: TGTGCCACCATAGAGGGGACATTTCCGGAGACCCAGTACTTC

V: TRBV9
D: NA
size: NA
J: TRBJ1-2
CDR3: CASSPSWLAGGGRGYTF
DNA: TGTGCCAGCAGCCCCAGTTGGCTAGCGGGGGGAGGCCGCGGCTACACCTTC

V: TRBV10-3
D: NA
size: NA
J: TRBJ1-1
CDR3: CAISEKTGIWTEAFF
DNA: TGTGCCATCAGTGAAAAAACAGGGATATGGACTGAAGCTTTCTTT